The clone carrying this T cell receptor (beta chain) was seen only a few times. The target antigen is unknown. The sample originates from a study of blood T cells in healthy people across ages. Whole-study findings and limits: Whereas aged donors had fewer naive CD4+ cells, long-lived donors had more of them and higher diversity.

Trimming took 1 base from V and 0 from J, leaving 10 bases between them. The germline CDR1 and CDR2 sequences are MGHDK and SYGVNS. This CDR3 region has 17 residues. The authors ran a second PCR of about 6 to 11 cycles using a sample-barcoded 5' primer and a J-beta primer mix. Each cDNA molecule was tagged by a template-switch adaptor that had 12 random nucleotides. Every sample produced at least 2.5 million CDR3-containing paired-end reads. Each CDR3 protein is one row after TCRdb ran MiXCR on the 5' RACE reads. This sample has over 600,000 distinct CDR3 sequences, with 56% found just once. This TCR derives from a man aged 35 to 55 in good health. The chain uses TRBV25-1 and TRBJ2-6; unclear D gene. What was sequenced was blood. The CDR3 is CASSEWVVNSGANVLTF. CDR3 in DNA: TGTGCCAGCAGTGAATGGGTGGTAAACTCTGGGGCCAACGTCCTGACTTTC.